This TCR beta chain originates from a study of blood T cell repertoires in COVID-19. Trimming stripped 3 bases from V and 4 bases from J, with 7 bases between. This CDR3 contains 12 residues. The V gene's germline CDR1 is MNHNS and CDR2 SASEGT. Profiled with immunoSEQ multiplex PCR; TCRdb holds only in-frame clones, not every one. The sample lists over 80,000 clones, more than 70% occurring once. The genes are TRBV6-1 and TRBJ2-7; D not certain. The sequenced material came from peripheral blood. The receptor was isolated from a human donor in a cohort sampled during active COVID-19. The CDR3 here is CASSDGLYEQYF. In DNA form, the CDR3 reads TGTGCCAGCAGTGATGGGCTGTACGAGCAGTACTTC.